This entry lists 14 T cell receptor beta chains sequenced from one sample in a study of blood T cells in healthy people across ages (dated by TCRdb to between 2015 and 2017). The library relied on 5' RACE. A second PCR of about 7 to 12 cycles was run with a J-beta primer mix and a sample-barcoded 5' primer. TCRdb's own reprocessing of the public reads used fastp at Q25 and MiXCR and kept productive beta chains. CDR3 protein sequences are deduplicated, and each keeps its most common genes and DNA. Here the sample has 1.5 million to 2 million distinct CDR3 sequences; about two fifths occur a single time. The biggest ten clones account for roughly 24% of the sample. Sequences were obtained from blood. The receptor source for this set is a human donor in good health.

This chain uses TRBV20-1 with TRBJ2-7; no definite D call. Germline V gene lookup returns CDR1 DFQATT and CDR2 SNEGSKA (reference sequence). The CDR3 runs to 11 residues. Trimming shortened V by 4 bases and J by 2 bases, and 6 bases separated the two germline ends. CDR3 protein: CSATPAYEQYF. CDR3 bases: TGCAGTGCTACCCCAGCCTACGAGCAGTACTTC.

This clonotype turned up a few times. The V call is TRBV10-3, the J call TRBJ2-3; 9 nucleotides align to TRBD1. The CDR3 sequence is 14 residues long. The germline CDR1 and CDR2 sequences are ENHRY and SYGVKD. V was pared by 2 bases and J by 3 bases, with 0 bases of the junction left unmatched. CDR3 bases: TGTGCCATCAGTGAGGACAGGGGGACAGATACGCAGTATTTT. Protein: CAISEDRGTDTQYF.

The chain has TRBV7-2 and TRBJ2-1, with unresolved D. V lost 0 bases, J lost 1 base, and 7 bases lay in between. The CDR3 contains 15 residues. Germline loops: CDR1 SGHTA, CDR2 FQGNSA. The CDR3 protein is CASSLAFRSYNEQFF. The CDR3 bases are TGTGCCAGCAGCTTAGCCTTTCGGTCCTACAATGAGCAGTTCTTC.

V and J are TRBV30 and TRBJ1-2; 7 bases align to TRBD1. V lost 3 bases to trimming and J lost 8 bases; unmatched junction nucleotides: 12. The CDR3 runs 14 residues. CDR1 is GTSNPN and CDR2 is SVGIG in the germline V gene (reference sequence). CDR3 in amino acids: CAWSPGTAFRGYTF. CDR3 nucleotide sequence: TGTGCCTGGAGCCCCGGGACAGCCTTTAGAGGCTACACCTTC.

This clonotype was seen a handful of times. The chain uses TRBV6-5 and TRBJ1-4, with D possibly being TRBD1 (5 bases). The CDR3 runs 13 residues. Trimming cost V 5 bases and J 6 bases, with 10 bases left between them. Germline loops: CDR1 MNHEY, CDR2 SVGAGI. The CDR3 here is CASSRGRDEKLFF. CDR3 DNA sequence: TGTGCCAGCAGTCGGGGCCGGGATGAAAAACTGTTTTTT.

The genes are TRBV27 and TRBJ2-6; D might be TRBD1 (5 bases). The V end lost 4 bases, the J end lost 0 bases, and 13 bases lay between the germline ends. Germline CDR1 MNHEY, CDR2 SMNVEV (reference sequence). There are 17 residues in the CDR3. The CDR3 region has the DNA TGTGCCAGCAGTTCGCACCAGGACACCTCTGGGGCCAACGTCCTGACTTTC. Amino acids: CASSSHQDTSGANVLTF. The entire variable domain, with the rest obtained from reference TRBV27 and TRBJ2-6, is as follows: EAQVTQNPRYLITVTGKKLTVTCSQNMNHEYMSWYRQDPGLGLRQIYYSMNVEVTDKGDVPEGYKVSRKEKRNFPLILESPSPNQTSLYFCASSSHQDTSGANVLTFGAGSRLTVL.

This clonotype was seen a handful of times. Just one base apart from a much larger clone, this may be a read error. The V call is TRBV7-2, the J call TRBJ2-7; maybe TRBD2 (6 bases). Germline assignment: CDR1 SGHTA and CDR2 FQGNSA. This CDR3 has 15 residues. The V end was cut by 5 bases, the J end by 5 bases, with 19 bases between. The CDR3 DNA reads TGTGCCAGCAGCCCCGGGGGAATGCACTGGGACGAGCAGTACTTC. This gives the protein CASSPGGMHWDEQYF.

V is TRBV11-2 and J is TRBJ2-7; 11 nucleotides align to TRBD1. CDR3 size: 15 residues. From germline, CDR1 is SGHAT and CDR2 FQNNGV. J lost 2 bases, V lost 4 bases, and 4 bases had no gene match. CDR3 in DNA: TGTGCCAGCAGCTGGCCGGGACAGGGGGCCTACGAGCAGTACTTC. Translation: CASSWPGQGAYEQYF.

The chain couples TRBV10-3 to TRBJ2-4; TRBD1 aligns across 8 bases. The DNA end is more similar to TRBJ2-7, so the J call may be wrong. This CDR3 comprises 15 residues. Germline V gene lookup returns CDR1 ENHRY and CDR2 SYGVKD. CDR3: CAISDYRGTSYEQYF. DNA for the CDR3: TGTGCCATCAGTGATTACAGGGGGACCTCCTACGAGCAGTACTTC.

In this sample, this clonotype turned up a few times. The rearrangement joins TRBV25-1 to TRBJ2-3, with a possible D match to TRBD1 (5 bases). With 5 bases removed from V and 3 bases from J, the gap between germline ends came to 18 bases. The CDR3 is 16 residues long. CDR1 MGHDK and CDR2 SYGVNS come from the germline V gene. DNA of the CDR3: TGTGCCAGCAGTCCTCTGAAGGGGTCAAGAACAGATACGCAGTATTTT. Protein sequence: CASSPLKGSRTDTQYF.

The chain recombines TRBV6-2 or TRBV6-3 with TRBJ1-6; D remains unclear. Trimming shortened V by 7 bases and J by 0 bases, and 10 bases separated the two germline ends. The CDR3 runs 15 residues. CDR1 and CDR2 from the germline V gene are MNHEY and SVGEGT. This chain's CDR3 is CASKLHHSYNSPLHF. CDR3 DNA: TGTGCCAGCAAGCTTCATCACTCCTATAATTCACCCCTCCACTTT.

The genes are TRBV4-3 and TRBJ2-7, with D unresolved. Germline assignment: CDR1 LGHNA and CDR2 YSLEER. Trimming removed 0 bases at V and 3 bases at J, with 9 bases between. This CDR3 is built from 14 residues. Here the CDR3 DNA reads TGCGCCAGCAGCCAAGAAAGGTATAGCTACGAGCAGTACTTC. This codes for CASSQERYSYEQYF.

The chain combines TRBV20-1 with TRBJ1-2; a possible D gene is TRBD1 (6 bases). Germline CDR1 DFQATT, CDR2 SNEGSKA (reference sequence). This CDR3 comprises 13 residues. Between the trimmed V and J ends, which lost 4 bases and 0 bases, there was a span of 9 bases. The CDR3 reads CSAIDRTNYGYTF. In DNA, the CDR3 is TGCAGTGCTATCGACAGGACTAACTATGGCTACACCTTC.

V usage is TRBV7-9 and J usage is TRBJ2-1; D is tentatively TRBD1 or TRBD2 (5 bases each). This CDR3 contains 13 residues. V was pared by 10 bases and J by 4 bases, with 14 bases between. Germline-derived CDR1 and CDR2 are SEHNR and FQNEAQ (reference sequence). CDR3 sequence: CATLKGRYNEQFF. CDR3 bases: TGTGCCACCCTCAAGGGGAGATACAATGAGCAGTTCTTC.